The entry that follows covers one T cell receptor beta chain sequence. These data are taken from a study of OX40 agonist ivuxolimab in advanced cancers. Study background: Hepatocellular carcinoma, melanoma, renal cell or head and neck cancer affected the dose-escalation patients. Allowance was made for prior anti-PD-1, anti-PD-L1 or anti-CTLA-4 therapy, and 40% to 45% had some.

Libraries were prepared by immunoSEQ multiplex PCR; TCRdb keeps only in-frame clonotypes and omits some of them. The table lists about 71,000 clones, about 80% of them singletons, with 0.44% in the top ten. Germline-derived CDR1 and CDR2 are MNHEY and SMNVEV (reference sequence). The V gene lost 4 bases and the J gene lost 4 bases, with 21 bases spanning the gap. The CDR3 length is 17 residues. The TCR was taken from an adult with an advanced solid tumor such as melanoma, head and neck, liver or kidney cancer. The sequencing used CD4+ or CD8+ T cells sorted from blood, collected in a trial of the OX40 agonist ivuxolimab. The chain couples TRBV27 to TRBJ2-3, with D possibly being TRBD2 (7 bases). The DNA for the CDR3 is TGTGCCAGCAGTTGTCCTAGAGTGGGGGGGGGCCCAGATACGCAGTATTTT. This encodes CASSCPRVGGGPDTQYF.